These T cell receptor beta chains were read from a single sample in a study of cytomegalovirus exposure and HLA in healthy donors. Sequenced by immunoSEQ multiplex PCR; TCRdb stores in-frame clones only, minus some. Of hundreds of thousands of clones in the sample, approximately 81% were seen once. Sequencing was done on a sample of PBMCs. Receptor source: a man younger than 40 in good health and CMV-seronegative. CDR3s include the opening cysteine and the closing phenylalanine or tryptophan. D genes are given only for firm matches. The size field is filled for only some rows; it gives once, few, many or a size class.

TGCGCCAGCAGCCAAGATCAGGGGCTCGATGGCTACACCTTC	CASSQDQGLDGYTF	TRBJ1-2	.	.	14	TRBV4-1
TGTGCCAGCAGGTCAGGGATAGAGAAACTGTTTTTT	CASRSGIEKLFF	TRBJ1-4	.	.	12	TRBV7-9
TGTGCCAGCTCACTACTAAACAGGGCCGAGAACTATGGCTACACCTTC	CASSLLNRAENYGYTF	TRBJ1-2	few	.	16	TRBV18
TGTGCCAGCAGCTTCCTAGCGGGGACCTACGAGCAGTACTTC	CASSFLAGTYEQYF	TRBJ2-7	.	TRBD2	14	TRBV5-6
TGTGCCAGCAGCTTATGGGCAGGGGGCAACATTCAGTACTTC	CASSLWAGGNIQYF	TRBJ2-4	.	TRBD1	14	TRBV7-3
TGTGCCAGCAGTTTGGCGGACAGTGTCTTCTATGGCTACACCTTC	CASSLADSVFYGYTF	TRBJ1-2	.	.	15	TRBV28
TGTGCCAGCAGCCCCCACAGCGGCCAGCCCTCTTATGGCTACACCTTC	CASSPHSGQPSYGYTF	TRBJ1-2	.	.	16	TRBV9
TGTGCCAGCAGCGTAGACCCTAGCGGGGGGGTCACAGATACGCAGTATTTT	CASSVDPSGGVTDTQYF	TRBJ2-3	.	TRBD2	17	TRBV9
TGTGCCAGCAGAATGGACAGGGGATCTGGCTACACCTTC	CASRMDRGSGYTF	TRBJ1-2	.	TRBD1	13	TRBV27
TGTGCCAGCAGCTTAGCGAGGGCCTCTGAAAAACTGTTTTTT	CASSLARASEKLFF	TRBJ1-4	.	.	14	TRBV7-2
TGTGCCAGCAGTAATAACGACAGGGGCCTTTTTAACTATGGCTACACCTTC	CASSNNDRGLFNYGYTF	TRBJ1-2	.	TRBD1	17	TRBV27
TGTGCCAGCAGTTTGGACAGGAATTCACCCCTCCACTTT	CASSLDRNSPLHF	TRBJ1-6	.	TRBD1	13	TRBV27
TGCGCCAGCAGTCAGACTAGCGGGGTATACAATGAGCAGTTCTTC	CASSQTSGVYNEQFF	TRBJ2-1	.	TRBD2	15	TRBV4-3
TGTGCCAGCAGCGCCAGGGATGTTGGGGCCAACGTCCTGACTTTC	CASSARDVGANVLTF	TRBJ2-6	.	.	15	TRBV7-8
TGTGCCAGCAGGGACAGGGTTAGTACCTACGAGCAGTACTTC	CASRDRVSTYEQYF	TRBJ2-7	.	TRBD1	14	TRBV6-6
TGTGCCAGTAGCTTGCAGGGGCAAGGTAATGAAAAACTGTTTTTT	CASSLQGQGNEKLFF	TRBJ1-4	.	.	15	TRBV5-6
TGTGCCAGCAGCCTGCAGCAGGGAGGGAGCATTCAGTACTTC	CASSLQQGGSIQYF	TRBJ2-4	.	TRBD2	14	TRBV28
TGCAGCGCAGGGGACACCGGGGAGCTGTTTTTT	CSAGDTGELFF	TRBJ2-2	.	.	11	TRBV29-1
TGTGCCAGCAGCGTGGTGGCGGGCAATACGCAGTATTTT	CASSVVAGNTQYF	TRBJ2-3	.	.	13	TRBV9
TGTGCCATCAGTGAACCGACTAGCGGGGGGGTTCAGGGTACGCAGTATTTT	CAISEPTSGGVQGTQYF	TRBJ2-3	.	TRBD2	17	TRBV10-3
TGTGCCAGCAGTTTTACCAGGGGGCGAAGCACTGAAGCTTTCTTT	CASSFTRGRSTEAFF	TRBJ1-1	.	TRBD1	15	TRBV6-6
TGTGCCAGCAGCTCGACTCCCCTCCAAGAGACCCAGTACTTC	CASSSTPLQETQYF	TRBJ2-5	.	.	14	TRBV11-2
TGTGCCATCAGATTGACAGCGCAGGAGGGCTACACCTTC	CAIRLTAQEGYTF	TRBJ1-2	.	.	13	TRBV10-3
TGTGCCAGCAGATCTACCGGGACAGTGACTACTGAAGCTTTCTTT	CASRSTGTVTTEAFF	TRBJ1-1	.	TRBD1	15	TRBV2
TGTGCCAGCAGCTTAGAAAAACGTCCGGGAAGCAATGGCTACACCTTC	CASSLEKRPGSNGYTF	TRBJ1-2	.	.	16	TRBV7-3
TGTGCCAGCAGCCAGGGACAGTTAAATTCACCCCTCCACTTT	CASSQGQLNSPLHF	TRBJ1-6	.	TRBD1	14	TRBV7-2
TGTGCCAGCACCTTCAGGGTGTTGCACGGGGAGCTGTTTTTT	CASTFRVLHGELFF	TRBJ2-2	few	.	14	TRBV5-8
TGCGCCAGCAGCCAAGCTAGGCTGAACACCGGGGAGCTGTTTTTT	CASSQARLNTGELFF	TRBJ2-2	.	.	15	TRBV4-1
TGTGCTAGCAGTATTGGACTAGCGATTGGCAGAGAGACCCAGTACTTC	CASSIGLAIGRETQYF	TRBJ2-5	.	TRBD2	16	TRBV7-7
TGCGCCAGCAGCCAAGGAATAGCGGTTACCTACAATGAGCAGTTCTTC	CASSQGIAVTYNEQFF	TRBJ2-1	.	.	16	TRBV4-3
TGCGCCAGCAGCCAGGGGAGGGGCACGCTGGATACGCAGTATTTT	CASSQGRGTLDTQYF	TRBJ2-3	.	TRBD2	15	TRBV4-3
TGTGCCAGCAGCCAAGACCCAGGGGTAGAGACCCAGTACTTC	CASSQDPGVETQYF	TRBJ2-5	.	.	14	TRBV4-2
TGTGCCAGCAGTTTTCCCGGGACAGGGGGCCTCGAGCAGTACTTC	CASSFPGTGGLEQYF	TRBJ2-7	.	TRBD1	15	TRBV28
TGCGCCAGCAGCGTGGGACAGGGCGGTGAGACCCAGTACTTC	CASSVGQGGETQYF	TRBJ2-5	.	TRBD1	14	TRBV5-1
TGTGCCAGTAGTCGAAGGGAGGGGGACTTCTCCCTGTTTTTT	CASSRREGDFSLFF	TRBJ1-4	.	.	14	TRBV19
TGTGCCAGCAGCTCCCTCAACGGAGGGATCGAGGGCTACACCTTC	CASSSLNGGIEGYTF	TRBJ1-2	.	.	15	TRBV5-4
TGCGCCAGCAGCTCCCAACCCGGGGACACTGAAGCTTTCTTT	CASSSQPGDTEAFF	TRBJ1-1	.	.	14	TRBV5-1
TGTGCCAGCAGTGTGTGGGGGGTTAGCAATCAGCCCCAGCATTTT	CASSVWGVSNQPQHF	TRBJ1-5	.	.	15	TRBV28
TGCGCCAGCAGCCTCACAGGGACGGACGTCACTGAAGCTTTCTTT	CASSLTGTDVTEAFF	TRBJ1-1	.	.	15	TRBV5-1
TGTGCCAGCAGCGTAGCTGGGACAGGGACGTACACTGAAGCTTTCTTT	CASSVAGTGTYTEAFF	TRBJ1-1	.	TRBD1	16	TRBV9
TGCGCCAGCAGCTTGGCCTATGAGGGGGCCATTCAGTACTTC	CASSLAYEGAIQYF	TRBJ2-4	.	TRBD1	14	TRBV5-1
TGTGCCAGTAGTATCAAAGGGGTTGGAAACACCATATATTTT	CASSIKGVGNTIYF	TRBJ1-3	.	.	14	TRBV19
TGTGCCAGCAGCTTAATCGCCGGGACTAGCTTTAATGAGCAGTTCTTC	CASSLIAGTSFNEQFF	TRBJ2-1	.	TRBD2	16	TRBV7-3
TGCGCCAGCAGTGAGTGGGCAGCCAGCTTCGAAGCTTTCTTT	CASSEWAASFEAFF	TRBJ1-1	.	.	14	TRBV10-2
TGTGCCAGCAGCTTGGCCCCCCGTTGGACCCAGTACTTC	CASSLAPRWTQYF	TRBJ2-5	.	.	13	TRBV5-4
TGTGCCAGCAGTTACGCTACCGGGACAGTGTACGAGCAGTACTTC	CASSYATGTVYEQYF	TRBJ2-7	.	TRBD1	15	TRBV6-5
TGCGCCAGCAGCCCGACGGGACAGGGGGCAGGCTACGAGCAGTACTTC	CASSPTGQGAGYEQYF	TRBJ2-7	.	TRBD1	16	TRBV4-1
TGCAGCGTTAGTTCCGGGAGCAATCAGCCCCAGCATTTT	CSVSSGSNQPQHF	TRBJ1-5	.	.	13	TRBV29-1
TGTGCCAGCAGCCCGACAGGGTCGGGAAAACACACCGGGGAGCTGTTTTTT	CASSPTGSGKHTGELFF	TRBJ2-2	.	TRBD1	17	TRBV7-9
TGTGCCAGCAGTCTATCACAGGGGGCCTACGAGCAGTACTTC	CASSLSQGAYEQYF	TRBJ2-7	.	TRBD1	14	TRBV6-5